This T cell receptor (beta chain) originates from a study of cytomegalovirus exposure and HLA in healthy donors. A multiplex PCR was run with 60 Vbeta primers and 13 Jbeta primers. Only in-frame clones appear in the TCRdb table, and some are missing; sequencing was by immunoSEQ multiplex PCR. The profile shows roughly 100,000 clones, over 75% of them singletons. Trimming removed 7 bases from V and 2 bases from J; junction bases left unmatched: 4. The CDR3 is made up of 12 amino acids. The V gene's germline CDR1 is SQVTM and CDR2 ANQGSEA. In its sample, this clone was seen a few times. The rearrangement joins TRBV29-1 to TRBJ2-5; 7 nucleotides agree with TRBD2. Sequencing was carried out using PBMCs. The clonotype originates from a woman between 35 and 50 years old in good health and CMV-seropositive. CDR3 nucleotide sequence: TGCAGCGGGAGGGAGGGTCAAGAGACCCAGTACTTC. It yields the protein CSGREGQETQYF.